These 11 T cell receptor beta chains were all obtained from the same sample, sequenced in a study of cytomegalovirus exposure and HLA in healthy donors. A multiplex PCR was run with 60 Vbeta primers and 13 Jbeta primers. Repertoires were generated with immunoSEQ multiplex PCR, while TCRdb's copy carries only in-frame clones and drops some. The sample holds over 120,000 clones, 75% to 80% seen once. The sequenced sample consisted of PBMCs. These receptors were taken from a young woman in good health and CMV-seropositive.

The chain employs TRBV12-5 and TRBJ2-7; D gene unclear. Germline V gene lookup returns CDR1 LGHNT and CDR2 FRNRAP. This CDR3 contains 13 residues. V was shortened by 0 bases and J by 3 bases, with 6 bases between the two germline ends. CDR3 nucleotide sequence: TGTGCTAGTGGTTTGGTCCCCTACTACGAGCAGTACTTC. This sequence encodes CASGLVPYYEQYF.

CDR3 amino acids: CASSANSPYEQYF. DNA of the CDR3: TGTGCCAGCAGTGCTAACAGCCCCTACGAGCAGTACTTC. The chain carries TRBV6-1 and TRBJ2-7; D is unclear. V lost 4 bases and J 2 bases, leaving 9 bases between the germline ends. This CDR3 is built from 13 residues. Per germline, CDR1 MNHNS and CDR2 SASEGT.

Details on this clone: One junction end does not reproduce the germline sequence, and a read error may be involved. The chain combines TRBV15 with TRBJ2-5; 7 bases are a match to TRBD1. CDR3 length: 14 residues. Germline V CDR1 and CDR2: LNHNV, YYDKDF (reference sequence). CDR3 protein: CATTLLRDSMPLDF. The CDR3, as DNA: TGTGCTACTACTTTACTAAGGGACAGCATGCCTTTGGACTTC.

Here the CDR3 reads CASSEGQDEQYF. The CDR3 nucleotides are TGCGCCAGCAGCGAAGGACAGGACGAGCAGTACTTC. This sequence joins TRBV5-1 and TRBJ2-7, with 7 positions matching TRBD1. Germline V gene lookup returns CDR1 SGHRS and CDR2 YFSETQ. The CDR3 contains 12 residues. The V gene end was trimmed by 4 bases and the J gene end by 5 bases; junction bases not matched to a gene: 3.

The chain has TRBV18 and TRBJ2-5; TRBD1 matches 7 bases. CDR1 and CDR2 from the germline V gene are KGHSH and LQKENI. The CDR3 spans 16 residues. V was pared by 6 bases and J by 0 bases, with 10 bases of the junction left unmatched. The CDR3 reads CASSASRGTYQETQYF. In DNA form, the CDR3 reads TGTGCCAGCTCCGCCAGCAGGGGGACATACCAAGAGACCCAGTACTTC.

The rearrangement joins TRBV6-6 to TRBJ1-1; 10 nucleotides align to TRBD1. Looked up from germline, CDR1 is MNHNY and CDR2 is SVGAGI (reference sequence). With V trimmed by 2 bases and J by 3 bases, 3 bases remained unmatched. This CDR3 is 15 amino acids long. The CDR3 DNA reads TGTGCCAGCAGTTACCCCGGGACAGGGGACACTGAAGCTTTCTTT. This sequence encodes CASSYPGTGDTEAFF.

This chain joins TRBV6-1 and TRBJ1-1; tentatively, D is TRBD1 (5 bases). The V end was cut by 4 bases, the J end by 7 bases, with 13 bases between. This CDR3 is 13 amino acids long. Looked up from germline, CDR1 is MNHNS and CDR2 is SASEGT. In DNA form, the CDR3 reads TGTGCCAGCAGTGTCTTTGACAGAGTTGAAGCTTTCTTT. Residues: CASSVFDRVEAFF.

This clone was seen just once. The CDR3 nucleotides read TGTGCCAGCAGCTCATTCCTAGCGGGGGGGCGATCGGGAGAGCAGTTCTTC. Protein: CASSSFLAGGRSGEQFF. V and J are TRBV7-9 and TRBJ2-1; 12 nucleotides align to TRBD2. Germline V CDR1 and CDR2: SEHNR, FQNEAQ (reference sequence). This CDR3 has 17 residues. V shed 4 bases and J 10 bases; nucleotides not matched to a gene: 14.

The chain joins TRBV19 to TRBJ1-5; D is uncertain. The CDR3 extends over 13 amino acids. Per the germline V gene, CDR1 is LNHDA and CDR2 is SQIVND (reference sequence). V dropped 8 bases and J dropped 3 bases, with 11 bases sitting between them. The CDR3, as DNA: TGTGCCAGTGCGGAGACGCTCAATCAGCCCCAGCATTTT. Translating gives CASAETLNQPQHF.

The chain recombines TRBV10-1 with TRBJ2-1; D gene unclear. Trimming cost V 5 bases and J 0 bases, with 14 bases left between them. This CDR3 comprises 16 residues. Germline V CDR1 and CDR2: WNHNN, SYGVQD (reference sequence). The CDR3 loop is CASSQLGFRSYNEQFF. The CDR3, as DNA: TGCGCCAGCAGTCAGCTAGGATTTCGCTCCTACAATGAGCAGTTCTTC.

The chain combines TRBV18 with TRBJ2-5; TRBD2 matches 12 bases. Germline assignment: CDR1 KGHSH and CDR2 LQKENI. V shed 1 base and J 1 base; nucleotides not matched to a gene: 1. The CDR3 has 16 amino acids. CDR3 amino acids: CASSPQGLAGQETQYF. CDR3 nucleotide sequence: TGTGCCAGCTCACCACAGGGACTAGCGGGCCAAGAGACCCAGTACTTC.